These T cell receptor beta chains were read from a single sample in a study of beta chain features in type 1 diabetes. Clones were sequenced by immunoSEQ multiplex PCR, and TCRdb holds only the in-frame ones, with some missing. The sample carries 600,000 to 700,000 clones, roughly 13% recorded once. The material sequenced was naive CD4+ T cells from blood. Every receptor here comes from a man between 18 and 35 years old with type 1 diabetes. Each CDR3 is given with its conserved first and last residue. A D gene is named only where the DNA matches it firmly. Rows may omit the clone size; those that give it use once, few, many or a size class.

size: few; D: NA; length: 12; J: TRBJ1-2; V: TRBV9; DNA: TGTGCCAGCAGCGTAGGGGTCTCTGGCTACACCTTC; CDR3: CASSVGVSGYTF
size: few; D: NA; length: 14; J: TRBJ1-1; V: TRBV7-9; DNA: TGTGCCAGCAGCTTGATGGATATGAACACTGAAGCTTTCTTT; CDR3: CASSLMDMNTEAFF
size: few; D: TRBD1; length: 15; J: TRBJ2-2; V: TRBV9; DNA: TGTGCCAGCAGCGACAGGGGGCCCGGCACCGGGGAGCTGTTTTTT; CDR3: CASSDRGPGTGELFF
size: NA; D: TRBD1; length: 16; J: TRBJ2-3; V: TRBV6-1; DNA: TGTGCCAGCAGTGCTCAGGGACAGGGGATTACAGATACGCAGTATTTT; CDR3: CASSAQGQGITDTQYF
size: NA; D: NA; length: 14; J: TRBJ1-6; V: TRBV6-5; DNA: TGTGCCAGCAGTTTGGGCTCCTATAATTCACCCCTCCACTTT; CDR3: CASSLGSYNSPLHF
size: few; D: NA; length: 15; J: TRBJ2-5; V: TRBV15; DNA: TGTGCCACCAGCAGAGACCCTCAAGGCCGAGAGACCCAGTACTTC; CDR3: CATSRDPQGRETQYF
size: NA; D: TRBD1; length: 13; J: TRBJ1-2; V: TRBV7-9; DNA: TGTGCCAGCAGCGTGGGACAGGGTAATGGCTACACCTTC; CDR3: CASSVGQGNGYTF
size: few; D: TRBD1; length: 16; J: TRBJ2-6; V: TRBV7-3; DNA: TGTGCCAGCACCTGGGGACAGGCAGCTGGGGCCAACGTCCTGACTTTC; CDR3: CASTWGQAAGANVLTF
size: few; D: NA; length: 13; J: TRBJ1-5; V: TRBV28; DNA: TGTGCCAGCAGTTCGGGGCACAATCAGCCCCAGCATTTT; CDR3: CASSSGHNQPQHF
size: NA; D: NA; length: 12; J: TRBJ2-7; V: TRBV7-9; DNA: TGTGCCAGCAGCTTGGGCCAGGTGAAGCAGTACTTC; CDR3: CASSLGQVKQYF
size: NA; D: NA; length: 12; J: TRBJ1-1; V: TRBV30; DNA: TGTGCCTGGAACGTGGGGCCCACTGAAGCTTTCTTT; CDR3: CAWNVGPTEAFF
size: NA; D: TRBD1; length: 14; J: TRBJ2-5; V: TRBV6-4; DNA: TGTGCCAGCAGTGACGAGGGGGCCGTTGAGACCCAGTACTTC; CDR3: CASSDEGAVETQYF
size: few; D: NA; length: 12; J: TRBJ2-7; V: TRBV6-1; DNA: TGTGCCAGCAGTGAAAGGACTGGGGAGCAGTACTTC; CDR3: CASSERTGEQYF
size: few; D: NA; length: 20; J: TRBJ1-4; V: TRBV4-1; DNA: TGCGCCAGCAGCCAAGTTTTTCTTACGGGGCCCATTGCAACTAATGAAAAACTGTTTTTT; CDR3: CASSQVFLTGPIATNEKLFF
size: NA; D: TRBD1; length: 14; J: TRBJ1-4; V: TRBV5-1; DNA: TGCGCCAGCAGACTTGGACAGGGAAATGAAAAACTGTTTTTT; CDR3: CASRLGQGNEKLFF
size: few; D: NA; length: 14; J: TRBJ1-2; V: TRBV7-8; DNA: TGTGCCAGCAGCTTATCAGAGACTAACTATGGCTACACCTTC; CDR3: CASSLSETNYGYTF
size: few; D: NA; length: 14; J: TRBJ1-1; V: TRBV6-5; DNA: TGTGCCAGCAGTTACGGGAGTCTGAACACTGAAGCTTTCTTT; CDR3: CASSYGSLNTEAFF
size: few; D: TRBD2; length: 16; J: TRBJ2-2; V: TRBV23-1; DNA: TGCGCCAGCAGAGTAGCGGGGGCCTTGAACACCGGGGAGCTGTTTTTT; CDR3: CASRVAGALNTGELFF
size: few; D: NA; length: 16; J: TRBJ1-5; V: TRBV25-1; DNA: TGTGCCAGCAGTGAATTTCGGACACCAGACAATCAGCCCCAGCATTTT; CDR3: CASSEFRTPDNQPQHF
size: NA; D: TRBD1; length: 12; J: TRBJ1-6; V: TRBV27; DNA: TGTGCCAGCAGTTTACAGGGGGCACCCCTCCACTTT; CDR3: CASSLQGAPLHF
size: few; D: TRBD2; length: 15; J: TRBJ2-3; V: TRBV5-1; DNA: TGCGCCAGCAGCCCCGGGACTACTCGCACAGATACGCAGTATTTT; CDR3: CASSPGTTRTDTQYF
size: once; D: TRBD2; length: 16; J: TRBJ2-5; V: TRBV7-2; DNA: TGTGCCAGCAGCTTTGGCGGGGGAGGCATCCAAGAGACCCAGTACTTC; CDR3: CASSFGGGGIQETQYF
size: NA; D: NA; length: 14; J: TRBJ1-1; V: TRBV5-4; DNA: TGTGCCAGCAGCTTGGAGGGGGGCGGGCAGAACCCCCCATTT; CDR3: CASSLEGGGQNPPF
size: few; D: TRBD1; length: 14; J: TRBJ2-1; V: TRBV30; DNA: TGTGCCTGGAGTTGGGGACAGGGTTCCAATGAGCAGTTCTTC; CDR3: CAWSWGQGSNEQFF
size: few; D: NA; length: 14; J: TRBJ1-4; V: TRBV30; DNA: TGTGCCTGGAGTATGGGGGAAACTAATGAAAAACTGTTTTTT; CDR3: CAWSMGETNEKLFF
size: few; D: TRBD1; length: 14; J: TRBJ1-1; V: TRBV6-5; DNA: TGTGCCAGCACCCCGGACAGGGGGAACACTGAAGCTTTCTTT; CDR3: CASTPDRGNTEAFF